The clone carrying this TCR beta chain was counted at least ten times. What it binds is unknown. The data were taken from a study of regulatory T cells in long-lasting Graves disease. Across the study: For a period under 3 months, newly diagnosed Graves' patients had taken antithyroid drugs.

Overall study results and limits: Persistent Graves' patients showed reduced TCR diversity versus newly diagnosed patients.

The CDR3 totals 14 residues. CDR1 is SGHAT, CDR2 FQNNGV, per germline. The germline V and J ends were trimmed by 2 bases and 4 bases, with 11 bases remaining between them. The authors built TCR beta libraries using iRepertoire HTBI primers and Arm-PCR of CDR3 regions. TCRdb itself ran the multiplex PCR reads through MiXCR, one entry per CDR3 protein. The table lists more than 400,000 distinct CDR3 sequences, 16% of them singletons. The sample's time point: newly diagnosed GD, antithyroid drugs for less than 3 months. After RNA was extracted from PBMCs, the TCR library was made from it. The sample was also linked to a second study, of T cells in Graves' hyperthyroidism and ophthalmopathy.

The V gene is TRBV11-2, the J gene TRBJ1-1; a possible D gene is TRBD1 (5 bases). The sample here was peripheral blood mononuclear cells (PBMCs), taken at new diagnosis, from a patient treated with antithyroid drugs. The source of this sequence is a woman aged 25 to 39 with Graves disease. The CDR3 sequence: CASSLRQGATEAFF. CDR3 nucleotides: TGTGCCAGCAGCTTAAGGCAGGGTGCCACTGAAGCTTTCTTT.